These 25 T cell receptor beta chains were all obtained from the same sample, sequenced in a study of blood T cell repertoires in COVID-19. TCRdb's table, derived via immunoSEQ multiplex PCR, lists solely in-frame clones and lacks some. Among fewer than 45,000 clones listed, about 89% were seen once. Sample: peripheral blood. The receptor set was obtained from a woman aged 25 to 39 in a cohort sampled during active COVID-19.

The chain has TRBV24-1 and TRBJ1-1; D unclear. Germline V CDR1 and CDR2: KGHDR, SFDVKD. The length of the CDR3 is 13 residues. V dropped 4 bases and J dropped 0 bases, with 5 bases sitting between them. The CDR3 spells CATSDDMNTEAFF. The CDR3 region has the DNA TGTGCCACCAGTGACGACATGAACACTGAAGCTTTCTTT.

The chain employs TRBV10-1 and TRBJ1-2; D perhaps matches TRBD1 (5 bases). V was shortened by 5 bases and J by 5 bases, with 15 bases between the two germline ends. The germline V gene has CDR1 WNHNN and CDR2 SYGVQD (reference sequence). This CDR3 is built from 14 residues. CDR3 region: CASSCRQFSYGYTF. The CDR3 DNA sequence: TGCGCCAGCAGTTGTCGACAGTTCTCATATGGCTACACCTTC.

The rearrangement joins TRBV5-1 to TRBJ1-6, with 10 positions matching TRBD1. The CDR3 sequence is 14 residues long. Germline loops: CDR1 SGHRS, CDR2 YFSETQ. V was pared by 4 bases and J by 7 bases, with 2 bases of the junction left unmatched. CDR3 nucleotides: TGCGCCAGCAGCCTGGACAGGGGGAATTCACCCCTCCACTTT. Residues: CASSLDRGNSPLHF.

This chain links TRBV11-3 with TRBJ2-5; 11 bases are a match to TRBD1. V lost 3 bases and J lost 3; bases outside the gene matches: 3. The V gene's germline CDR1 is SGHNT and CDR2 YENEEA. The CDR3 extends over 15 amino acids. The CDR3: CASSLGTGGEETQYF. The CDR3 nucleotides are TGTGCCAGCAGCTTGGGGACAGGGGGAGAAGAGACCCAGTACTTC.

This clone is categorized as medium-sized. V gene TRBV9 combines with J gene TRBJ2-6; perhaps TRBD1 as D (7 bases). The V end lost 2 bases, the J end lost 2 bases, and 8 bases lay between the germline ends. Germline CDR1 SGDLS, CDR2 YYNGEE. The CDR3 runs 15 residues. The CDR3 DNA sequence: TGTGCCAGCAGCGTCAGGGGGGCTGGGGCCAACGTCCTGACTTTC. The encoded protein is CASSVRGAGANVLTF.

Only a few counts were recorded for this clone. The CDR3 is CASSYTATYEQYF. DNA of the CDR3: TGTGCCAGCAGTTATACCGCTACCTACGAGCAGTACTTC. The V gene is TRBV2, the J gene TRBJ2-7; D unresolved. V was clipped by 5 bases and J by 2 bases, with 10 bases between them. Looked up from germline, CDR1 is SNHLY and CDR2 is FYNNEI. This CDR3 contains 13 residues.

V is TRBV30 and J is TRBJ1-1; D might be TRBD1 (6 bases). Germline V gives CDR1 GTSNPN, CDR2 SVGIG (reference sequence). Trimming removed 0 bases from V and 10 bases from J, with 15 bases in between. The CDR3 extends over 13 amino acids. CDR3 nucleotides: TGTGCCTGGAGTGTACGGGGGGCGCGGGGAGCTTTCTTT. The encoded protein is CAWSVRGARGAFF. The full variable domain, completed using reference TRBV30 and TRBJ1-1, is SQTIHQWPATLVQPVGSPLSLECTVEGTSNPNLYWYRQAAGRGLQLLFYSVGIGQISSEVPQNLSASRPQDRQFILSSKKLLLSDSGFYLCAWSVRGARGAFFGQGTRLTVV.

This clone was seen once. The chain combines TRBV7-2 with TRBJ1-2, with D unresolved. V dropped 3 bases and J dropped 6 bases, with 20 bases sitting between them. CDR3 length: 16 amino acids. Germline V gene data show CDR1 as SGHTA and CDR2 as FQGNSA. The CDR3, as DNA: TGTGCCAGCAGCTTTGATAAGGGAGTGAACCTTAATGGCTACACCTTC. Its translation: CASSFDKGVNLNGYTF.

The chain links TRBV6-4 to TRBJ2-3; D gene unclear. The CDR3 runs 14 residues. Germline CDR1 is MRHNA and CDR2 is SNTAGT. V was clipped by 7 bases and J by 0 bases, with 11 bases between them. CDR3 in DNA: TGTGCCAGCAAGGAGACTTATAGCACAGATACGCAGTATTTT. It yields the protein CASKETYSTDTQYF.

The chain recombines TRBV11-3 with TRBJ2-1; the match to TRBD2 covers 8 bases. This CDR3 comprises 12 residues. The germline V gene encodes CDR1 SGHNT and CDR2 YENEEA. V shed 8 bases, J shed 6 bases, and the junction held 3 bases outside the gene matches. CDR3 nucleotides: TGTGCCAGCCGAAGCGGGGGCAATGAGCAGTTCTTC. Amino acids: CASRSGGNEQFF.

The CDR3 loop is CASSPEGLAGNDEQYF. The CDR3 coding sequence is TGTGCCAGCAGTCCCGAGGGACTAGCGGGGAACGACGAGCAGTACTTC. The chain is built from TRBV28 and TRBJ2-7, with 13 bases that match TRBD2. The CDR3 spans 16 residues. CDR1 is MDHEN, CDR2 SYDVKM, per germline. The V gene end was trimmed by 5 bases and the J gene end by 5 bases; junction bases not matched to a gene: 9.

For this clone: One end of the junction does not line up with germline, which may come from a read error. The chain employs TRBV28 and TRBJ2-7, with TRBD1 matching 7 bases. CDR1 MDHEN and CDR2 SYDVKM come from the germline V gene. The CDR3 is made up of 14 amino acids. The CDR3 sequence is CASSFAGQARRGIF. The CDR3 coding sequence is TGTGCCAGCAGCTTTGCTGGACAGGCGAGGAGAGGGATTTTC.

Notes on this clone: One end of the junction does not line up with germline, which may come from a read error. The J gene is TRBJ1-4, the V gene TRBV2, with TRBD1 identical over 8 bases. The germline CDR1 and CDR2 sequences are SNHLY and FYNNEI. This CDR3 spans 11 amino acids. CDR3 nucleotide sequence: TGTGCCAGCTCCCTTAAGACAGGGGAAGTTTTT. Translating gives CASSLKTGEVF.

The J gene is TRBJ2-2, the V gene TRBV7-2; 7 nucleotides match TRBD2. The germline V gene encodes CDR1 SGHTA and CDR2 FQGNSA. This CDR3 spans 17 amino acids. V trimming: 8 bases; J trimming: 6 bases; junction bases outside the gene matches: 18. DNA for the CDR3: TGTGCCAGCGGGCCCCCGGGGGGACTCTCATCAGCCGGGGAGCTGTTTTTT. As protein: CASGPPGGLSSAGELFF.

V usage is TRBV10-2 and J usage is TRBJ1-1, with TRBD1 matching over 7 bases. V gave up 3 bases and J gave up 4 bases; unmatched junction bases: 5. The CDR3 extends over 14 amino acids. Germline loops: CDR1 WSHSY, CDR2 SAAADI. The DNA for the CDR3 is TGCGCCAGCAGTGAAGACAGGGCGGGCACTGAAGCTTTCTTT. Protein product: CASSEDRAGTEAFF.

The CDR3 DNA follows: TGTGCCAGCAGCTTAGAAGGAGACAGGACTAATTCACCCCTCCACTTT. This gives the protein CASSLEGDRTNSPLHF. The genes are TRBV7-9 and TRBJ1-6; weak D call: TRBD1 (6 bases). The germline V and J ends were trimmed by 1 base and 6 bases, with 13 bases remaining between them. The CDR3 consists of 16 residues. Germline V gives CDR1 SEHNR, CDR2 FQNEAQ (reference sequence).

CDR3 residues: CASSWDREFGYTF. In DNA form, the CDR3 reads TGTGCCAGCAGTTGGGACAGGGAGTTTGGCTACACCTTC. The chain employs TRBV27 and TRBJ1-2; 9 bases agree with TRBD1. The CDR3 is 13 amino acids. Germline V gene lookup returns CDR1 MNHEY and CDR2 SMNVEV (reference sequence). V was clipped by 4 bases and J by 7 bases; unmatched bases: 4.

V gene TRBV4-3 combines with J gene TRBJ2-1; 9 nucleotides align to TRBD2. The CDR3 contains 16 residues. The J segment lost 7 bases and the V segment lost 0 bases, leaving 7 bases of the junction unmatched. Per the germline V gene, CDR1 is LGHNA and CDR2 is YSLEER. The CDR3 region has the DNA TGCGCCAGCAGCCAAGACGCGGGAGGGCCTGGGAATGAGCAGTTCTTC. As protein: CASSQDAGGPGNEQFF.

This clone turned up a few times. The chain combines TRBV6-6 with TRBJ2-5; 8 bases match TRBD1. The CDR3 is made up of 16 amino acids. V lost 4 bases, J lost 5 bases, and 12 bases stayed unmatched. Germline V gene lookup returns CDR1 MNHNY and CDR2 SVGAGI (reference sequence). DNA of the CDR3: TGTGCCAGCAGTTCCGCAGGGGGCGTGGGTAGGGAGACCCAGTACTTC. The encoded protein is CASSSAGGVGRETQYF.

The chain combines TRBV13 with TRBJ2-1; possible D gene TRBD2, 5 bases. CDR1 and CDR2 (germline): PRHDT, FYEKMQ (reference sequence). CDR3 length: 12 residues. Trimming shortened V by 5 bases and J by 7 bases, and 9 bases separated the two germline ends. CDR3 sequence reads: CASSHGGNEQFF. In DNA, the CDR3 is TGTGCCAGCAGCCACGGAGGAAATGAGCAGTTCTTC.

The J gene is TRBJ2-7, the V gene TRBV18, with TRBD2 matching 8 bases. V shed 0 bases, J shed 1 base, and the junction held 5 bases outside the gene matches. This CDR3 spans 16 amino acids. CDR1 is KGHSH, CDR2 LQKENI, per germline. The CDR3 DNA is TGTGCCAGCTCACCACCCCGGGCGGGAGGATCCTACGAGCAGTACTTC. Amino acid sequence: CASSPPRAGGSYEQYF.

This chain joins TRBV24-1 and TRBJ1-2, with D uncertain. Between the trimmed V and J ends, which lost 2 bases and 4 bases, there was a span of 10 bases. There are 14 residues in the CDR3. CDR1 and CDR2 (germline): KGHDR, SFDVKD. The CDR3 spells CATSDYPFSYGYTF. The CDR3 nucleotides read TGTGCCACCAGTGATTATCCCTTTTCCTATGGCTACACCTTC.

This sequence joins TRBV21-1 and TRBJ2-3; the table's D call TRBD2 went unverified against the DNA. TRBV21-1 constitutes a pseudogene. CDR3 length equals 18 residues. As DNA, the CDR3 is TGTGCCAGCAGCAAAATCGGGCCAGGACTCAATCCCCAAGATACGCAGTATTTT. This translates into CASSKIGPGLNPQDTQYF.

The rearrangement joins TRBV15 to TRBJ2-3; 7 bases map to TRBD2. Germline V gives CDR1 LNHNV, CDR2 YYDKDF (reference sequence). The trim removed 1 base at V and 0 bases at J, leaving 4 bases unmatched. This CDR3 is built from 16 residues. CDR3 sequence reads: CATSRVGGRSTDTQYF. The CDR3 DNA reads as TGTGCCACCAGCAGAGTTGGCGGGAGAAGCACAGATACGCAGTATTTT.

This chain links TRBV6-5 with TRBJ2-6; tentatively, D is TRBD2 (5 bases). Trimming removed 6 bases at V and 3 bases at J, with 12 bases between. The CDR3 length is 15 residues. The germline V gene encodes CDR1 MNHEY and CDR2 SVGAGI. CDR3 DNA sequence: TGTGCCAGCAGCCCCCGGGGAGATGGGGCCAACGTCCTGACTTTC. It specifies CASSPRGDGANVLTF.